These 19 T cell receptor beta chains were all obtained from the same sample, sequenced in a study of molecular identifiers for immune sequencing clone quantification. TCRdb reprocessed the PCR reads with MiXCR, giving one entry per CDR3 protein. The sample comprises some 320,000 distinct CDR3 sequences, 24% of which are singletons, and roughly 0.7% rests with the top ten. Sequencing was done on a sample of naive CD8+ T cells from blood, with Jurkat cell RNA spiked in. Subset noted: FACS-sorted CD8+CD4-CCR7+CD45RA+ naive T cells. The receptors here all came from a human donor in good health. Some libraries in this study had Jurkat cell RNA spiked in.

This clonotype was counted at least ten times. In nucleotides, the CDR3 is TGTGCCAGCAGTTACTCGTCCGGACTTGAAGCTTTCTTT. This gives the protein CASSYSSGLEAFF. The rearrangement uses TRBV6-2 or TRBV6-3 and TRBJ1-1, with D uncertain. The germline V and J ends were trimmed by 0 bases and 7 bases, with 9 bases remaining between them. Germline V gene data show CDR1 as MNHEY and CDR2 as SVGEGT. The CDR3 covers 13 residues.

The chain uses TRBV27 and TRBJ2-1; TRBD2 matches 10 bases. In germline, CDR1 is MNHEY, CDR2 SMNVEV (reference sequence). V trimming: 4 bases; J trimming: 4 bases; junction bases outside the gene matches: 7. CDR3 length: 16 residues. The CDR3 DNA follows: TGTGCCAGCAGTTACCCGATAGCGGGGGGTTACAATGAGCAGTTCTTC. This sequence encodes CASSYPIAGGYNEQFF.

This clonotype was recorded once. A read error may explain this, as a much larger clone is one base away. V gene TRBV7-9 combines with J gene TRBJ1-4, with a weak D call TRBD1 (6 bases). Trimming pared 5 bases from V and 0 bases from J, leaving 16 bases between. The CDR3 covers 17 residues. CDR1 is SEHNR, CDR2 FQNEAQ, per germline (reference sequence). CDR3 in amino acids: CASSHFGQKTTNEKLFF. The CDR3 coding sequence is TGTGCCAGCAGCCATTTCGGACAGAAAACAACTAATGAAAAACTGTTTTTT.

Note on this clonotype: Its ends do not fully match the called genes, so a read error is possible. This chain uses TRBV6-6 with TRBJ2-7; D may be TRBD1 or TRBD2 (5 bases each). The CDR3 covers 12 residues. CDR1 and CDR2 from the germline V gene are MNHNY and SVGAGI (reference sequence). The chain's CDR3 is CASSPTRDEQHF. CDR3 in DNA: TGTGCCAGCAGTCCCACTAGGGACGAGCAGCACTTC.

This chain links TRBV2 with TRBJ2-1; 9 bases line up with TRBD2. Germline CDR1 and CDR2: SNHLY and FYNNEI. The trim removed 2 bases at V and 1 base at J, leaving 6 bases unmatched. There are 17 residues in the CDR3. This CDR3 reads CASSEWLAGISYNEQFF. The CDR3 nucleotides read TGTGCCAGCAGTGAATGGCTAGCGGGAATATCCTACAATGAGCAGTTCTTC. The variable domain in full, with the rest retrieved from reference TRBV2 and TRBJ2-1, is EPEVTQTPSHQVTQMGQEVILRCVPISNHLYFYWYRQILGQKVEFLVSFYNNEISEKSEIFDDQFSVERPDGSNFTLKIRSTKLEDSAMYFCASSEWLAGISYNEQFFGPGTRLTVL.

This sequence joins TRBV20-1 and TRBJ2-1, with 7 bases that match TRBD2. Per the germline V gene, CDR1 is DFQATT and CDR2 is SNEGSKA (reference sequence). The CDR3 has 14 amino acids. The J segment lost 0 bases and the V segment lost 4 bases, leaving 3 bases of the junction unmatched. The CDR3 spells CSAKGLVSYNEQFF. CDR3 coding DNA: TGCAGTGCTAAAGGACTAGTCTCCTACAATGAGCAGTTCTTC.

This clonotype was seen repeatedly, ten times or more. The V and J genes are TRBV29-1 and TRBJ1-1; perhaps TRBD1 as D (5 bases). CDR1 SQVTM and CDR2 ANQGSEA come from the germline V gene. The CDR3 has 12 residues. Trimming cost V 6 bases and J 1 base, with 9 bases left between them. The CDR3 sequence is CSVAGQNTEAFF. DNA for the CDR3: TGCAGCGTGGCAGGGCAGAACACTGAAGCTTTCTTT.

On this clonotype: A much larger clone differs from this one at a single base, so this may be a read error. V is TRBV7-6 and J is TRBJ1-5; weak D call: TRBD1 (5 bases). This CDR3 has 12 amino acids. Germline CDR1 and CDR2: SGHVS and FNYEAQ. CDR3: CTSSPQGQPQHF. The CDR3 coding sequence is TGTACCAGCAGCCCTCAGGGTCAGCCCCAGCATTTT.

In this sample, this clonotype turned up a few times. The rearrangement links TRBV30 to TRBJ2-7; D is perhaps TRBD2 (5 bases). This CDR3 region has 12 residues. Trimming left V 3 bases short and J 2 bases short, with 8 bases between. CDR1 and CDR2 from the germline V gene are GTSNPN and SVGIG (reference sequence). CDR3 coding DNA: TGTGCCTGGAGCCGGGAAACCTACGAGCAGTACTTC. Protein sequence: CAWSRETYEQYF.

The chain carries TRBV28 and TRBJ1-5; no definite D call. CDR1 MDHEN and CDR2 SYDVKM come from the germline V gene. V dropped 3 bases and J dropped 0 bases, with 12 bases sitting between them. The CDR3 contains 16 residues. CDR3: CASSLRQSPSNQPQHF. The CDR3 coding sequence is TGTGCCAGCAGTTTGCGGCAAAGCCCTAGCAATCAGCCCCAGCATTTT.

This chain links TRBV4-2 with TRBJ2-6, with D unclear. The V gene's germline CDR1 is LGHNA and CDR2 YNFKEQ. Trimming removed 8 bases at V and 4 bases at J, with 9 bases between. The CDR3 has 13 residues. CDR3 amino acids: CASRLSGANVLTF. The CDR3 coding sequence is TGTGCCAGCCGCCTATCCGGGGCCAACGTCCTGACTTTC.

The chain couples TRBV3-1 to TRBJ1-5, with D tentatively TRBD1 (5 bases). Trimming cost V 0 bases and J 2 bases, with 8 bases left between them. The CDR3 covers 15 residues. CDR1 LGHDT and CDR2 YNNKEL come from the germline V gene (reference sequence). CDR3 in DNA: TGTGCCAGCAGCCAAGAGGGGGTGGGCAATCAGCCCCAGCATTTT. Amino acid sequence: CASSQEGVGNQPQHF.

The chain carries TRBV7-9 and TRBJ2-2; no reliable D call. Trimming shortened V by 1 base and J by 2 bases, and 5 bases separated the two germline ends. The CDR3 sequence is 14 residues long. Germline CDR1 is SEHNR and CDR2 is FQNEAQ (reference sequence). The CDR3 sequence is CASSLDRNTGELFF. DNA of the CDR3: TGTGCCAGCAGCTTAGACAGAAACACCGGGGAGCTGTTTTTT.

This clonotype was observed at least ten times. This chain connects TRBV7-2 to TRBJ2-3, with D unclear. Germline V gene sequence: CDR1 SGHTA, CDR2 FQGNSA. CDR3 length: 11 amino acids. V was shortened by 1 base and J by 7 bases, with 3 bases between the two germline ends. Written as DNA, the CDR3 is TGTGCCAGCAGCTTAGGATATACGCAGTATTTT. Translated: CASSLGYTQYF.

This clonotype was observed at least ten times. The V and J genes are TRBV5-1 and TRBJ2-5; D uncertain. V lost 3 bases, J lost 1 base, and 13 bases lay in between. CDR1 SGHRS and CDR2 YFSETQ come from the germline V gene. CDR3 length equals 15 residues. The CDR3 DNA reads TGCGCCAGCAGCTCCCAGTCCGCCCTCCAAGAGACCCAGTACTTC. As protein: CASSSQSALQETQYF. Variable domain in full (rest from reference TRBV5-1 and TRBJ2-5): KAGVTQTPRYLIKTRGQQVTLSCSPISGHRSVSWYQQTPGQGLQFLFEYFSETQRNKGNFPGRFSGRQFSNSRSEMNVSTLELGDSALYLCASSSQSALQETQYFGPGTRLLVL.

This clonotype showed up many times. V gene TRBV4-3 combines with J gene TRBJ2-1, with D maybe TRBD1 (6 bases). Germline V CDR1 and CDR2: LGHNA, YSLEER. This CDR3 comprises 16 residues. Trimming pared 4 bases from V and 2 bases from J, leaving 15 bases between. This chain's CDR3 is CASSREPAGAYNEQFF. The CDR3 bases are TGCGCCAGCAGCCGGGAGCCGGCAGGGGCCTACAATGAGCAGTTCTTC.

This clonotype was observed many times. This chain links TRBV29-1 with TRBJ1-4; D not resolved. The CDR3 totals 13 residues. V was cut by 4 bases and J by 0 bases, with 6 bases left in between. Germline assignment: CDR1 SQVTM and CDR2 ANQGSEA. CDR3: CSVAIATNEKLFF. Written as DNA, the CDR3 is TGCAGCGTTGCGATTGCAACTAATGAAAAACTGTTTTTT.

A note on this clonotype: Since a much larger clone is just one base distant, this may be a read error. The V gene is TRBV28, the J gene TRBJ1-5; 7 bases are shared with TRBD1. Germline lookup yields CDR1 MDHEN and CDR2 SYDVKM. There are 13 residues in the CDR3. The CDR3 is CASTGTVNQPQQF. As DNA, the CDR3 is TGTGCCAGCACCGGGACAGTCAATCAGCCCCAGCAGTTT. Full variable domain (outside the CDR3, taken from reference TRBV28 and TRBJ1-5): DVKVTQSSRYLVKRTGEKVFLECVQDMDHENMFWYRQDPGLGLRLIYFSYDVKMKEKGDIPEGYSVSREKKERFSLILESASTNQTSMYLCASTGTVNQPQQFGDGTRLSIL.

Comments on this clonotype: This may be a read error, as it is one base from a much larger clone. The rearrangement joins TRBV28 to TRBJ2-3; the D gene is possibly TRBD2 (6 bases). Germline CDR1 MDHEN, CDR2 SYDVKM. The length of the CDR3 is 14 residues. CDR3 loop: CASSFRLGTDTRYF. The CDR3 bases are TGTGCCAGCAGTTTCCGACTAGGCACAGATACGCGGTATTTT. The full variable domain, its missing parts supplied by reference TRBV28 and TRBJ2-3, is DVKVTQSSRYLVKRTGEKVFLECVQDMDHENMFWYRQDPGLGLRLIYFSYDVKMKEKGDIPEGYSVSREKKERFSLILESASTNQTSMYLCASSFRLGTDTRYFGPGTRLTVL.